This TCR beta chain was retrieved from a study of OX40 agonist ivuxolimab in advanced cancers. Study as a whole: The treatment was a fully human IgG2 OX40 agonist, ivuxolimab. Of the participants, approximately 36% had some prior anti-PD-1, anti-PD-L1 or anti-CTLA-4 therapy, which was allowed.

This clone has just a few counts. Assay: immunoSEQ multiplex PCR; the TCRdb copy retains only in-frame clones and omits some. Seen here are 50,000 to 60,000 clones, 65% to 85% observed once, and the top ten hold approximately 1.5%. The germline gives CDR1 SGHTA, CDR2 FQGNSA. There are 15 residues in the CDR3. Between the trimmed V and J ends, which lost 1 base and 2 bases, there was a span of 12 bases. The chain carries TRBV7-2 and TRBJ2-7; the D gene is possibly TRBD2 (6 bases). The specimen comprised CD4+ or CD8+ T cells sorted from blood, sampled in a trial of the OX40 agonist ivuxolimab. The source of this sequence is an adult with an advanced solid tumor such as melanoma, head and neck, liver or kidney cancer. The CDR3 DNA reads TGTGCCAGCAGCTTAGACGGAGGGTCAGCCTACGAGCAGTACTTC. This encodes CASSLDGGSAYEQYF.